This entry lists 26 T cell receptor beta chains sequenced from one sample in a study of blood T cell repertoires in COVID-19. Data came from immunoSEQ multiplex PCR; TCRdb stores just in-frame clones and leaves some out. Here the sample spans hundreds of thousands of clones, 70% to 90% being singletons. The sequencing sample was made of peripheral blood. The receptor set was obtained from a man younger than 35 with COVID-19, enrolled during active disease.

The sample holds a few counts of this clone. Written as DNA, the CDR3 is TGCGCCAGCAGACCCGACCTCCCAACAGGGGGGCCTTACTATGGCTACACCTTC. Encoded protein: CASRPDLPTGGPYYGYTF. V is TRBV5-1 and J is TRBJ1-2; 8 bases align to TRBD1. The germline V gene has CDR1 SGHRS and CDR2 YFSETQ. The CDR3 sequence is 18 residues long. Trimming at V came to 5 bases and at J to 3 bases, leaving 18 bases not matched to a gene.

The chain uses TRBV2 and TRBJ1-4; tentative D call: TRBD1 (6 bases). CDR1 and CDR2 from the germline V gene are SNHLY and FYNNEI. The CDR3 contains 12 residues. With 6 bases removed from V and 8 bases from J, the gap between germline ends came to 10 bases. Written as DNA, the CDR3 is TGTGCCAGCAGCCCCAGGGGCGAAAAACTGTTTTTT. It codes for CASSPRGEKLFF.

This clone was seen once. The chain employs TRBV7-8 and TRBJ2-2; the D gene is possibly TRBD2 (5 bases). This CDR3 comprises 15 residues. Trimming pared 5 bases from V and 3 bases from J, leaving 13 bases between. Germline V gene data show CDR1 as SGHVS and CDR2 as FQNEAQ. The DNA of the CDR3 is TGTGCCAGCAGCCAAGCCCGCGGGTACACCGGGGAGCTGTTTTTT. Translating it yields CASSQARGYTGELFF.

The V call is TRBV7-2, the J call TRBJ1-5, with TRBD1 matching over 8 bases. The CDR3 covers 18 residues. CDR1 is SGHTA and CDR2 is FQGNSA in the germline V gene. V lost 4 bases to trimming and J lost 0 bases; unmatched junction nucleotides: 11. The CDR3 DNA reads as TGTGCCAGCAGCTCCAAAACAGGGGGAAGGAATAGCAATCAGCCCCAGCATTTT. Translated: CASSSKTGGRNSNQPQHF.

In its sample, this clone was seen once. CDR3 sequence: CATSDFTGTGTGELFF. The CDR3 DNA follows: TGTGCCACCAGTGATTTTACAGGGACCGGCACCGGGGAGCTGTTTTTT. The chain combines TRBV24-1 with TRBJ2-2; D possibly corresponds to TRBD1 (6 bases). Looked up from germline, CDR1 is KGHDR and CDR2 is SFDVKD. The germline V and J ends were trimmed by 1 base and 4 bases, with 12 bases remaining between them. There are 16 residues in the CDR3.

V gene TRBV19 combines with J gene TRBJ1-3; maybe TRBD1 (5 bases). Per germline, CDR1 LNHDA and CDR2 SQIVND (reference sequence). The CDR3 sequence is 14 residues long. V lost 3 bases and J 3 bases, leaving 9 bases between the germline ends. This CDR3 is CASSIIGDGNTIYF. Here the CDR3 DNA reads TGTGCCAGTAGTATCATAGGGGATGGAAACACCATATATTTT.

The V and J genes are TRBV19 and TRBJ1-2; D uncertain. Germline V CDR1 and CDR2: LNHDA, SQIVND (reference sequence). This CDR3 region has 15 residues. V was trimmed by 1 base and J by 8 bases, leaving 17 bases between them. DNA for the CDR3: TGTGCCAGTAGTATAGCCGCGGACGGGAGAGAAGGCTACACCTTC. Residues: CASSIAADGREGYTF. Supplemented by reference TRBV19 and TRBJ1-2, the full variable domain reads DGGITQSPKYLFRKEGQNVTLSCEQNLNHDAMYWYRQDPGQGLRLIYYSQIVNDFQKGDIAEGYSVSREKKESFPLTVTSAQKNPTAFYLCASSIAADGREGYTFGSGTRLTVV.

The chain links TRBV4-1 to TRBJ1-5, with 7 nucleotides matching TRBD1. Germline V gives CDR1 MGHRA, CDR2 YSYEKL. Trimming at V came to 3 bases and at J to 2 bases, leaving 4 bases not matched to a gene. The CDR3 contains 15 residues. The CDR3, as DNA: TGCGCCAGCAGCCAGGCCGGGACAGGCAATCAGCCCCAGCATTTT. Translating gives CASSQAGTGNQPQHF.

The chain links TRBV6-5 to TRBJ2-5; possible D gene TRBD1, 6 bases. Germline loops: CDR1 MNHEY, CDR2 SVGAGI. The CDR3 loop spans 14 amino acids. The V end lost 1 base, the J end lost 3 bases, and 9 bases lay between the germline ends. Here the CDR3 DNA reads TGTGCCAGCAGTTACTGGGACACCAAAGAGACCCAGTACTTC. It codes for CASSYWDTKETQYF.

The chain links TRBV12-5 to TRBJ1-1; TRBD1 aligns across 7 bases. V shed 1 base and J 4 bases; nucleotides not matched to a gene: 0. CDR1 and CDR2 from the germline V gene are LGHNT and FRNRAP. The CDR3 contains 13 residues. The CDR3 sequence is CASGLAGGTEAFF. The CDR3 nucleotides are TGTGCTAGTGGTTTGGCAGGGGGCACTGAAGCTTTCTTT. The whole variable domain, remainder taken from reference TRBV12-5 and TRBJ1-1, is DARVTQTPRHKVTEMGQEVTMRCQPILGHNTVFWYRQTMMQGLELLAYFRNRAPLDDSGMPKDRFSAEMPDATLATLKIQPSEPRDSAVYFCASGLAGGTEAFFGQGTRLTVV.

The chain carries TRBV19 and TRBJ2-5, with D perhaps TRBD2 (6 bases). The CDR3 runs 15 residues. The V end was cut by 4 bases, the J end by 5 bases, with 17 bases between. Germline CDR1 reads LNHDA; CDR2 reads SQIVND (reference sequence). CDR3 loop: CASSTDGGPGETQYF. CDR3 DNA sequence: TGTGCCAGTAGTACCGACGGGGGACCAGGGGAGACCCAGTACTTC.

This chain connects TRBV6-5 to TRBJ2-1, with 7 bases lining up with TRBD2. This CDR3 spans 14 amino acids. Trimming cost V 6 bases and J 7 bases; bases outside gene matches: 9. CDR1 and CDR2 (germline): MNHEY, SVGAGI. CDR3 nucleotides: TGTGCCAGCAGCTCCCTGGGTAGCGGGAATGAGCAGTTCTTC. Residues: CASSSLGSGNEQFF.

V and J are TRBV18 and TRBJ2-1; a weak D match, TRBD2 (6 bases). CDR1 is KGHSH and CDR2 is LQKENI in the germline V gene. The CDR3 runs 18 residues. V lost 0 bases, J lost 3 bases, and 18 bases lay in between. DNA for the CDR3: TGTGCCAGCTCACCACCGAGGCGGGGACCACTCCGCTACAATGAGCAGTTCTTC. Amino acid sequence: CASSPPRRGPLRYNEQFF.

CDR3 residues: CAYKGGNQPQHF. The CDR3, as DNA: TGTGCCTACAAAGGGGGCAATCAGCCCCAGCATTTT. This chain uses TRBV30 with TRBJ1-5, with D possibly TRBD1 on 5 matching bases. CDR1 and CDR2 from the germline V gene are GTSNPN and SVGIG (reference sequence). There are 12 residues in the CDR3. V was clipped by 7 bases and J by 2 bases, with 9 bases between them.

J is TRBJ2-3 and V is TRBV11-2; 10 bases fit TRBD2. V gave up 6 bases and J gave up 4 bases; unmatched junction bases: 10. The germline gives CDR1 SGHAT, CDR2 FQNNGV. There are 16 residues in the CDR3. In DNA, the CDR3 is TGTGCCAGCAGACCAAATAGCGGGGGGCCCTCAGATACGCAGTATTTT. This codes for CASRPNSGGPSDTQYF.

This clone came up a few times. The rearrangement uses TRBV21-1 and TRBJ2-5; TRBD2 is taken as the D call from the table, unchecked against the DNA. TRBV21-1 corresponds to a pseudogene. The length of the CDR3 is 16 residues. The CDR3, as DNA: TGTGCCAGCAGCAAAGCCCTGGCGGGGGAAAAAGAGACCCAGTACTTC. It encodes CASSKALAGEKETQYF.

This chain links TRBV5-4 with TRBJ1-2; 11 bases are shared with TRBD1. Germline CDR1 is SGHNT and CDR2 is YYREEE (reference sequence). After removal of 3 bases from V and 7 bases from J, the junction contained 5 bases not matched to a gene. This CDR3 comprises 14 residues. The CDR3 coding sequence is TGTGCCAGCAGCTACGGACAGGGGGCGAGTGGCTACACCTTC. This sequence encodes CASSYGQGASGYTF.

This chain joins TRBV21-1 and TRBJ2-7; TRBD2, the D gene given by the table, was not confirmed from the DNA. TRBV21-1 is marked as a pseudogene. The CDR3 is made up of 15 amino acids. The CDR3 region is CASSTPSGRAHEQYF. The CDR3 nucleotides are TGTGCCAGCAGCACACCTAGCGGGAGGGCCCACGAGCAGTACTTC.

This rearrangement joins TRBV5-1 to TRBJ2-7; 14 bases fit TRBD2. The V and J ends lost 0 bases and 1 base, in that order; junction bases with no gene match: 6. Germline loops: CDR1 SGHRS, CDR2 YFSETQ. This CDR3 region has 18 residues. The CDR3 DNA reads TGCGCCAGCAGCTTGGCCGGGACTAGCGGGAGTATGTCCTACGAGCAGTACTTC. Protein sequence: CASSLAGTSGSMSYEQYF. The whole variable domain, filled in from reference TRBV5-1 and TRBJ2-7, reads KAGVTQTPRYLIKTRGQQVTLSCSPISGHRSVSWYQQTPGQGLQFLFEYFSETQRNKGNFPGRFSGRQFSNSRSEMNVSTLELGDSALYLCASSLAGTSGSMSYEQYFGPGTRLTVT.

The chain employs TRBV2 and TRBJ1-5; D may be TRBD1 (5 bases). Germline V gene sequence: CDR1 SNHLY, CDR2 FYNNEI. The CDR3 loop spans 13 amino acids. Trimming took off 7 bases at V and 3 bases at J, with 10 bases between the two ends. This chain's CDR3 is CASTPGVNQPQHF. The CDR3 coding sequence is TGTGCCAGCACCCCGGGGGTCAATCAGCCCCAGCATTTT.

This clone was seen just once. The chain joins TRBV11-2 to TRBJ2-3; D is undetermined. This CDR3 is 12 amino acids long. The germline V and J ends were trimmed by 0 bases and 9 bases, with 7 bases remaining between them. The V gene's germline CDR1 is SGHAT and CDR2 FQNNGV. CDR3: CASSLESVTQYF. The CDR3 DNA follows: TGTGCCAGCAGCTTAGAATCAGTGACGCAGTATTTT.

This clone was found once. This rearrangement joins TRBV30 to TRBJ1-2; TRBD1 might be the D (6 bases). Germline loops: CDR1 GTSNPN, CDR2 SVGIG (reference sequence). CDR3 length: 13 amino acids. Trimming pared 4 bases from V and 6 bases from J, leaving 15 bases between. CDR3 coding DNA: TGTGCCTGGAAGGCGGGGGCGGGAGATGGCTACACCTTC. Amino acid sequence: CAWKAGAGDGYTF.

This chain uses TRBV7-6 with TRBJ2-1; a possible D gene is TRBD2 (5 bases). Germline V CDR1 and CDR2: SGHVS, FNYEAQ. Trimming cost V 3 bases and J 3 bases, with 12 bases left between them. This CDR3 comprises 15 residues. The CDR3 DNA reads as TGTGCCAGCAGCTTCAGCGGAGCTAACTACAATGAGCAGTTCTTC. Its protein is CASSFSGANYNEQFF.

The chain has TRBV6-4 and TRBJ2-7, with D possibly TRBD1 on 5 matching bases. CDR3 length: 13 residues. Trimming removed 4 bases at V and 6 bases at J, with 13 bases between. From germline, CDR1 is MRHNA and CDR2 SNTAGT. CDR3 in DNA: TGTGCCAGCAGTGTGCCAGGGTTGGGCGAGCAGTACTTC. Its protein is CASSVPGLGEQYF.

The rearrangement joins TRBV2 to TRBJ2-7; 7 nucleotides align to TRBD1. The CDR3 is made up of 12 amino acids. V lost 10 bases to trimming and J lost 2 bases; unmatched junction nucleotides: 5. Germline V gene sequence: CDR1 SNHLY, CDR2 FYNNEI. In DNA, the CDR3 is TGTGCCATTACGGACAGGACCTACGAGCAGTACTTC. This encodes CAITDRTYEQYF.

This clone is a singleton in its sample. The chain recombines TRBV3-1 (or the pseudogene TRBV3-2) with TRBJ1-1; 12 bases are a match to TRBD1. Trimming removed 4 bases from V and 10 bases from J; junction bases left unmatched: 10. Germline CDR1 LGHDT, CDR2 YNNKEL (reference sequence). The CDR3 covers 15 residues. As DNA, the CDR3 is TGTGCCAGCAGCCCCGGCCCCGGGACAGGGGGCGGAGCTTTCTTT. It encodes CASSPGPGTGGGAFF.